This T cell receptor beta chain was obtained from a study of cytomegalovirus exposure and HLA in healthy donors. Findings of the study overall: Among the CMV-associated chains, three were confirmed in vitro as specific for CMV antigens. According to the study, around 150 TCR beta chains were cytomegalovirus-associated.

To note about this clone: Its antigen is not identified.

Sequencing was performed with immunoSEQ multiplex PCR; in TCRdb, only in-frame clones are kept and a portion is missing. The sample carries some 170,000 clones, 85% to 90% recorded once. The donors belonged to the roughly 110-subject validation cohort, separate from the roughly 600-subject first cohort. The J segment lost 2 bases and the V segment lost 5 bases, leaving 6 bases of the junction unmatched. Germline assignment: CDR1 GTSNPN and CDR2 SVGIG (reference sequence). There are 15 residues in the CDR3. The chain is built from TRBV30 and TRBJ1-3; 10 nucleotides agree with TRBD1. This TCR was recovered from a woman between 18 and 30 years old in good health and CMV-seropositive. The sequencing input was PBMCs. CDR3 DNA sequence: TGTGCCTGGGGACAGGGGGGCACAACTGGAAACACCATATATTTT. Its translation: CAWGQGGTTGNTIYF. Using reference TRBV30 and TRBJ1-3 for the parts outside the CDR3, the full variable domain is SQTIHQWPATLVQPVGSPLSLECTVEGTSNPNLYWYRQAAGRGLQLLFYSVGIGQISSEVPQNLSASRPQDRQFILSSKKLLLSDSGFYLCAWGQGGTTGNTIYFGEGSWLTVV.